Given below is one T cell receptor beta chain in context. These data come from a study of T cells after yellow fever vaccination. Study summary: Some fractions had low cell numbers, and these were prepared with SMART-Seq v4 Ultra Low Input.

Synthesis of TCR cDNA relied on 5'RACE template switching, which attached a universal primer site and UMIs. Via MiXCR, TCRdb re-called the 5' RACE reads, giving one row per CDR3 protein. This sample has 450,000 to 550,000 distinct CDR3 sequences, with 21% found just once. The V end lost 1 base, the J end lost 6 bases, and 13 bases lay between the germline ends. Per germline, CDR1 DFQATT and CDR2 SNEGSKA (reference sequence). The CDR3 consists of 14 residues. Material: PBMCs, obtained roughly 20 days after the first yellow fever vaccination. The rearrangement links TRBV20-1 to TRBJ1-5, with D unresolved. This receptor was taken from a man in his late teens or twenties who received the YFV17D yellow fever vaccine. The DNA for the CDR3 is TGCAGTGCTAGAGTGTCGGGTCGCAGTCAGCCCCAGCATTTT. It is translated as CSARVSGRSQPQHF.